A single TCR beta chain is shown here with its context. Antigen unknown. These data belong to a study of chemoradiotherapy in HPV16-positive cancers. Here immunoSEQ multiplex PCR was the method, and the copy in TCRdb shows in-frame clones only, minus some. The data contain more than 2,000 clones, about 86% of them seen just once; the ten biggest clones take up around 22%. The CDR3 consists of 15 residues. Trimming shortened V by 3 bases and J by 1 base, and 13 bases separated the two germline ends. The V gene's germline CDR1 is MNHEY and CDR2 SMNVEV (reference sequence). Regarding the study as a whole: Candidate HPV-specific clones and E7-related TCR motifs grew in tumor during treatment.

The TCR originated in a human donor with HPV-associated anogenital cancer. The source was tumor tissue, collected from a patient who underwent chemoradiotherapy. The chain couples TRBV27 to TRBJ2-7; weak D call: TRBD2 (5 bases). CDR3 coding DNA: TGTGCCAGCAGTTTTCTAGCTGACAAATCCTACGAGCAGTACTTC. Translating gives CASSFLADKSYEQYF.